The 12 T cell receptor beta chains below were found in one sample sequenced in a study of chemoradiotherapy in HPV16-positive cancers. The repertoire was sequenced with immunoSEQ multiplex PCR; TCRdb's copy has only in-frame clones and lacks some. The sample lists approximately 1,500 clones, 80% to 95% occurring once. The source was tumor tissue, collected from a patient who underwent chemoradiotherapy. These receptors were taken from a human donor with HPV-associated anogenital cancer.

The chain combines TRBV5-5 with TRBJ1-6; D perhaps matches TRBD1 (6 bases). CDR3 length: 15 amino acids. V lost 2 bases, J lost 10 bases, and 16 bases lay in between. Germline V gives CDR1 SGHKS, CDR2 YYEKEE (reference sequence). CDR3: CASSLQYRVGSPLHF. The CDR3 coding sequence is TGTGCCAGCAGCTTACAATACAGGGTTGGGTCACCCCTCCACTTT.

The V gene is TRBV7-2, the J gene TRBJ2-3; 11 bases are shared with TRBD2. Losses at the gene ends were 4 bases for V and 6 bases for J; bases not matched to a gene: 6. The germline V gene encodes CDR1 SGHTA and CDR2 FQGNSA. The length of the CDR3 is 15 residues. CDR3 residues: CASSSGGTSGDTQYF. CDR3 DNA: TGTGCCAGCAGCTCTGGCGGGACTAGCGGTGATACGCAGTATTTT.

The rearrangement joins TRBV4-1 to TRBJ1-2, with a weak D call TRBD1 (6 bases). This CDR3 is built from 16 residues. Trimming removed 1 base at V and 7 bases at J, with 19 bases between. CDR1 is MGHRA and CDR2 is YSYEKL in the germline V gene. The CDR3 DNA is TGCGCCAGCAGCCAAGTGACAGGCGGGAGGCGCTTTGGCTACACCTTC. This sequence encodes CASSQVTGGRRFGYTF.

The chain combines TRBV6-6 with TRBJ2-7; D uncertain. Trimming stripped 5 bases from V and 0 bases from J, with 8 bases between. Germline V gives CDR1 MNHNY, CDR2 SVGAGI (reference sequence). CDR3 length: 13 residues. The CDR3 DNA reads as TGTGCCAGCAGTCATTCGCACTCCTACGAGCAGTACTTC. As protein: CASSHSHSYEQYF.

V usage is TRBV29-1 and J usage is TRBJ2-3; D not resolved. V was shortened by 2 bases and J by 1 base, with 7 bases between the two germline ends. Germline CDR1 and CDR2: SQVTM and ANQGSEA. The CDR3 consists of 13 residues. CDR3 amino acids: CSVERPGTDTQYF. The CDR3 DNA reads TGCAGCGTTGAACGGCCCGGCACAGATACGCAGTATTTT.

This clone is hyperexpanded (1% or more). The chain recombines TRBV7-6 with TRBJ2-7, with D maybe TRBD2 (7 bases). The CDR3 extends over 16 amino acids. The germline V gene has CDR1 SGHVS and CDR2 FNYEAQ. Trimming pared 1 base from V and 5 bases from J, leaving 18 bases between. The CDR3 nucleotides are TGTGCCAGCAGCTTAGGTTTGGGAGGGGGGGCACACGAGCAGTACTTC. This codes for CASSLGLGGGAHEQYF.

CDR3 residues: CASSYGTPNTEAFF. CDR3 bases: TGCGCCAGCAGCTACGGGACACCTAACACTGAAGCTTTCTTT. V is TRBV5-1 and J is TRBJ1-1; the D gene is possibly TRBD1 (6 bases). This CDR3 spans 14 amino acids. Germline CDR1 reads SGHRS; CDR2 reads YFSETQ. With 3 bases removed from V and 2 bases from J, the gap between germline ends came to 11 bases.

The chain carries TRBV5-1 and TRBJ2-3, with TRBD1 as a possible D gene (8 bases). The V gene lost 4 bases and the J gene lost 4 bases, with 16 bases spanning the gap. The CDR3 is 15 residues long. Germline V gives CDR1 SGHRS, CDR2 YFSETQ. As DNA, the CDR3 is TGCGCCAGCAGCCCGACAGGGGAGGGGGCAGATACGCAGTATTTT. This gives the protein CASSPTGEGADTQYF.

CDR3 in amino acids: CASSIPGYSGANVLTF. The CDR3 coding sequence is TGTGCCAGTAGTATTCCAGGGTACTCTGGGGCCAACGTCCTGACTTTC. This rearrangement joins TRBV19 to TRBJ2-6, with D possibly matching TRBD1 (5 bases). CDR1 LNHDA and CDR2 SQIVND come from the germline V gene (reference sequence). Trimming stripped 3 bases from V and 0 bases from J, with 9 bases between. This CDR3 is 16 amino acids long.

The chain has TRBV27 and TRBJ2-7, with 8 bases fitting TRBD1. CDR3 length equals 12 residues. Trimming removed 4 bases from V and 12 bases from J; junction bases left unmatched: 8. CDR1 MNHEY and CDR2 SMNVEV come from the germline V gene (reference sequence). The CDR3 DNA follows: TGTGCCAGCAGTTCGAGGACAGGGTATTTGTACTTC. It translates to CASSSRTGYLYF.

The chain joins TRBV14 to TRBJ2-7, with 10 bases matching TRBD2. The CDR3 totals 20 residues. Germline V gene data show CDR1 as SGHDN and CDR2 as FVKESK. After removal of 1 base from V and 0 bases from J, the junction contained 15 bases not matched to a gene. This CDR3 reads CASSQAEREGPISHSYEQYF. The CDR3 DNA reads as TGTGCCAGCAGCCAAGCAGAGCGGGAGGGACCCATTTCGCACTCCTACGAGCAGTACTTC.

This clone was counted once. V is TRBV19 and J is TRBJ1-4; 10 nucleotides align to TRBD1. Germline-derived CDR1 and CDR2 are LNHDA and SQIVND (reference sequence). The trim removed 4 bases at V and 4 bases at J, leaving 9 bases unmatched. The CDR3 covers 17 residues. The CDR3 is CASSSYDRGRSNEKLFF. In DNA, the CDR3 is TGTGCCAGTAGTAGCTACGACAGGGGGCGAAGTAATGAAAAACTGTTTTTT. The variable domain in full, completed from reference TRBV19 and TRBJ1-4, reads DGGITQSPKYLFRKEGQNVTLSCEQNLNHDAMYWYRQDPGQGLRLIYYSQIVNDFQKGDIAEGYSVSREKKESFPLTVTSAQKNPTAFYLCASSSYDRGRSNEKLFFGSGTQLSVL.